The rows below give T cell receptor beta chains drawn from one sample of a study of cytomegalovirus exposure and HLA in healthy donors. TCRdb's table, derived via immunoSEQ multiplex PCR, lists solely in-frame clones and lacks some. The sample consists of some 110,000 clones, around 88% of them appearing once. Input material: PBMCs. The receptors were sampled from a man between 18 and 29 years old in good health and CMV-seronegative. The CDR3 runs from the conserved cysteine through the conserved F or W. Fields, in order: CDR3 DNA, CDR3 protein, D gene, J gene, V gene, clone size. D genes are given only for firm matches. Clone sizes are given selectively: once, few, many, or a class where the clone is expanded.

DNA: TGTGCCAGCAGTCCGGGGACTAGCGACAATGAGCAGTTCTTC
CDR3: CASSPGTSDNEQFF
D: TRBD2
J: TRBJ2-1
V: TRBV5-5
size: -

DNA: TGCGCCAGCAGTACGGGACTAGCGGTCCAAGAGACCCAGTACTTC
CDR3: CASSTGLAVQETQYF
D: TRBD2
J: TRBJ2-5
V: TRBV10-1
size: -

DNA: TGTGCCAGCGACATGTTCCCTCAGCCCCAGCATTTT
CDR3: CASDMFPQPQHF
D: -
J: TRBJ1-5
V: TRBV28
size: -

DNA: TGTGCCAGCAGTGGACTAGCGGGAAGAGGCTCCTACGAGCAGTACTTC
CDR3: CASSGLAGRGSYEQYF
D: TRBD2
J: TRBJ2-7
V: TRBV6-1
size: -

DNA: TGTGCCAGCAGCCTGGCGGGCACAGATACGCAGTATTTT
CDR3: CASSLAGTDTQYF
D: -
J: TRBJ2-3
V: TRBV14
size: -

DNA: TGCGCCAGCAGCTTGTCCGGGATAGCCGATACAGAATCCTACGAGCAGTACTTC
CDR3: CASSLSGIADTESYEQYF
D: -
J: TRBJ2-7
V: TRBV5-1
size: -

DNA: TGCGCCAGCAGTGAGTCGCTGGCAGGGGGCGTACAGCCCCAGCATTTT
CDR3: CASSESLAGGVQPQHF
D: TRBD1
J: TRBJ1-5
V: TRBV10-2
size: -

DNA: TGTGCCAGTAGTAGAACAGGGTTGGACGAGCAGTACTTC
CDR3: CASSRTGLDEQYF
D: -
J: TRBJ2-7
V: TRBV19
size: -

DNA: TGTGCCAGCAGTTTATCTCGGACAGGGGAGGGTGGCTACACCTTC
CDR3: CASSLSRTGEGGYTF
D: TRBD1
J: TRBJ1-2
V: TRBV27
size: -

DNA: TGTGCCAGCAGCCAAGATCGCACAGGGGGAAATCAGCCCCAGCATTTT
CDR3: CASSQDRTGGNQPQHF
D: TRBD1
J: TRBJ1-5
V: TRBV4-2
size: -

DNA: TGTGCCAGCAGCAAGACTAGCGGGGGGGTAAATGAGCAGTTCTTC
CDR3: CASSKTSGGVNEQFF
D: TRBD2
J: TRBJ2-1
V: TRBV11-3
size: -

DNA: TGTGCCAGTAGTATGGGCAGGGGGCGTCCTGGGGAGCTGTTTTTT
CDR3: CASSMGRGRPGELFF
D: TRBD1
J: TRBJ2-2
V: TRBV19
size: -

DNA: TGTGCCAGCAGTGAGCGCTATGGCTACACCTTC
CDR3: CASSERYGYTF
D: -
J: TRBJ1-2
V: TRBV2
size: once

DNA: TGTGCCAGCAGCTTTACAGGGGGCTACACCTTC
CDR3: CASSFTGGYTF
D: -
J: TRBJ1-2
V: TRBV11-2
size: -

DNA: TGTGCCAGCACTCGATCGAACGGCGGTTCAGTACGTTCGAACACCGGGGAGCTGTTTTTT
CDR3: CASTRSNGGSVRSNTGELFF
D: -
J: TRBJ2-2
V: TRBV2
size: -

DNA: TGTGCCAGCAGCTATCAGACAGGGGGCTATAAAGGGCCCCAGCATTTT
CDR3: CASSYQTGGYKGPQHF
D: TRBD1
J: TRBJ1-5
V: TRBV27
size: once